The next 27 T cell receptor beta chains were all read from a single sample in a study of cytomegalovirus exposure and HLA in healthy donors. The PCR was carried out with 60 Vbeta primers and 13 Jbeta primers. TCRdb's table, derived via immunoSEQ multiplex PCR, lists solely in-frame clones and lacks some. The sample records 85,000 to 100,000 clones, over 60% being singletons. Sequencing input: PBMCs. Receptors were obtained from a male donor in good health and CMV-seropositive.

V usage is TRBV4-1 and J usage is TRBJ1-5, with D possibly being TRBD1 (5 bases). V lost 4 bases and J 4 bases, leaving 11 bases between the germline ends. The CDR3 runs to 14 residues. Germline V gene sequence: CDR1 MGHRA, CDR2 YSYEKL. CDR3 region: CASSLGTANQPQHF. CDR3 bases: TGCGCCAGCAGCCTCGGGACTGCTAATCAGCCCCAGCATTTT.

J is TRBJ2-2 and V is TRBV27, with D maybe TRBD1 (6 bases). Trimming shortened V by 6 bases and J by 0 bases, and 8 bases separated the two germline ends. In germline, CDR1 is MNHEY, CDR2 SMNVEV (reference sequence). The CDR3 loop spans 14 amino acids. DNA for the CDR3: TGTGCCAGCAGGGGGACAACGAACACCGGGGAGCTGTTTTTT. Amino acid sequence: CASRGTTNTGELFF.

This clone was counted only a few times. The chain links TRBV19 to TRBJ1-5; weak D call: TRBD1 (5 bases). CDR3 length: 15 amino acids. Germline V gene sequence: CDR1 LNHDA, CDR2 SQIVND (reference sequence). The V end was cut by 6 bases, the J end by 5 bases, with 17 bases between. CDR3 in DNA: TGTGCCAGTAGAAAGGTAGAGCAGGGTGATCAGCCCCAGCATTTT. Amino acid sequence: CASRKVEQGDQPQHF.

The chain is built from TRBV25-1 and TRBJ1-2; D may be TRBD1 (6 bases). The CDR3 contains 14 residues. From germline, CDR1 is MGHDK and CDR2 SYGVNS. Trimming shortened V by 4 bases and J by 4 bases, and 13 bases separated the two germline ends. The CDR3 region is CASSATTGPYGYTF. In DNA form, the CDR3 reads TGTGCCAGCAGTGCCACGACAGGTCCCTATGGCTACACCTTC.

The V gene is TRBV2, the J gene TRBJ1-1, with 7 bases lining up with TRBD1. V gave up 8 bases and J gave up 3 bases; unmatched junction bases: 12. The CDR3 length is 15 residues. Germline values: CDR1 SNHLY, CDR2 FYNNEI. CDR3 sequence: CASRELTGDDTEAFF. For the CDR3, the DNA is TGTGCCAGCCGAGAGCTCACAGGGGATGACACTGAAGCTTTCTTT.

This clone was detected only a few times. The rearrangement links TRBV5-6 to TRBJ2-7; D is unresolved. Germline V gives CDR1 SGHDT, CDR2 YYEEEE. Trimming removed 2 bases at V and 5 bases at J, with 8 bases between. There are 12 residues in the CDR3. CDR3 DNA: TGTGCCAGCAGCTTCCGAGGCCACGAGCAGTACTTC. Its protein product is CASSFRGHEQYF.

This clone is a singleton in its sample. This chain links TRBV19 with TRBJ2-6; 7 nucleotides line up with TRBD1. The CDR3 consists of 17 residues. Germline CDR1 reads LNHDA; CDR2 reads SQIVND (reference sequence). V was clipped by 5 bases and J by 0 bases; unmatched bases: 7. CDR3 DNA sequence: TGTGCCAGTAGTTCCGACAGGGTGGGCTCTGGGGCCAACGTCCTGACTTTC. Translating it yields CASSSDRVGSGANVLTF. The variable domain in full, completed from reference TRBV19 and TRBJ2-6, reads DGGITQSPKYLFRKEGQNVTLSCEQNLNHDAMYWYRQDPGQGLRLIYYSQIVNDFQKGDIAEGYSVSREKKESFPLTVTSAQKNPTAFYLCASSSDRVGSGANVLTFGAGSRLTVL.

The rearrangement uses TRBV19 and TRBJ1-2, with D uncertain. This CDR3 is 12 amino acids long. V was pared by 6 bases and J by 6 bases, with 11 bases between. From germline, CDR1 is LNHDA and CDR2 SQIVND (reference sequence). This CDR3 is CASRWLGDGYTF. In DNA, the CDR3 is TGTGCCAGTAGATGGCTGGGCGATGGCTACACCTTC.

J is TRBJ1-1 and V is TRBV14; D is unclear. The CDR3 length is 12 residues. Germline CDR1 and CDR2: SGHDN and FVKESK. The V end was cut by 2 bases, the J end by 2 bases, with 3 bases between. Here the CDR3 reads CASSQRNTEAFF. In DNA, the CDR3 is TGTGCCAGCAGCCAACGTAACACTGAAGCTTTCTTT.

This rearrangement joins TRBV12-5 to TRBJ1-1, with a possible D match to TRBD1 (5 bases). This CDR3 spans 13 amino acids. V lost 2 bases to trimming and J lost 5 bases, with 9 bases between them. Germline assignment: CDR1 LGHNT and CDR2 FRNRAP. The DNA for the CDR3 is TGTGCTAGTGGTTTGTACCGGGGGACTGAAGCTTTCTTT. This encodes CASGLYRGTEAFF.

V gene TRBV2 combines with J gene TRBJ1-1; D is uncertain. This CDR3 is 11 amino acids long. V lost 6 bases to trimming and J lost 4 bases, with 6 bases between them. Germline loops: CDR1 SNHLY, CDR2 FYNNEI. The CDR3 here is CASRRGTEAFF. DNA for the CDR3: TGTGCCAGCAGGAGAGGCACTGAAGCTTTCTTT.

This clone was counted between two and nine times. The rearrangement links TRBV5-4 to TRBJ2-5; D uncertain. Trimming removed 0 bases from V and 5 bases from J, with 5 bases in between. CDR1 SGHNT and CDR2 YYREEE come from the germline V gene (reference sequence). The CDR3 is 12 residues long. CDR3 sequence (DNA): TGTGCCAGCAGCTTGGGAGAGGAGACCCAGTACTTC. Translated, it gives CASSLGEETQYF.

The rearrangement joins TRBV5-4 to TRBJ2-1, with 7 positions matching TRBD2. Germline V gives CDR1 SGHNT, CDR2 YYREEE (reference sequence). This CDR3 contains 17 residues. V lost 0 bases to trimming and J lost 4 bases; unmatched junction nucleotides: 10. CDR3 nucleotide sequence: TGTGCCAGCAGCTTGGCAGCGGGGATTGGAGGTTACAATGAGCAGTTCTTC. Its translation: CASSLAAGIGGYNEQFF. The whole variable domain, filled in from reference TRBV5-4 and TRBJ2-1, reads ETGVTQSPTHLIKTRGQQVTLRCSSQSGHNTVSWYQQALGQGPQFIFQYYREEENGRGNFPPRFSGLQFPNYSSELNVNALELDDSALYLCASSLAAGIGGYNEQFFGPGTRLTVL.

The J gene is TRBJ2-5, the V gene TRBV7-8; 8 bases match TRBD2. CDR1 and CDR2 (germline): SGHVS, FQNEAQ. This CDR3 region has 15 residues. The V segment lost 3 bases and the J segment 7 bases; nucleotides outside the gene matches: 10. CDR3 in amino acids: CASSFALAVRWTQYF. In DNA, the CDR3 is TGTGCCAGCAGCTTCGCACTAGCGGTTCGGTGGACCCAGTACTTC.

This chain links TRBV6-1 with TRBJ1-1; 10 bases line up with TRBD1. V lost 1 base, J lost 10 bases, and 3 bases stayed unmatched. This CDR3 comprises 13 residues. Germline V gives CDR1 MNHNS, CDR2 SASEGT. The chain's CDR3 is CASSEGTGGGAFF. The DNA for the CDR3 is TGTGCCAGCAGTGAAGGGACAGGGGGGGGAGCTTTCTTT.

This clone was seen a few times. The rearrangement joins TRBV9 to TRBJ2-1, with D possibly TRBD2 on 7 matching bases. Trimming took 3 bases from V and 6 from J, leaving 16 bases between them. Per germline, CDR1 SGDLS and CDR2 YYNGEE. This CDR3 is 15 amino acids long. CDR3 bases: TGTGCCAGCAGCGCGAGGGGGGGCTGGGGCAATGAGCAGTTCTTC. Amino acids: CASSARGGWGNEQFF.

This clone appeared a single time. The V gene is TRBV11-3, the J gene TRBJ1-2, with D maybe TRBD1 (5 bases). Germline CDR1 is SGHNT and CDR2 is YENEEA. The CDR3 loop spans 12 amino acids. V was pared by 0 bases and J by 10 bases, with 9 bases between. The CDR3 region has the DNA TGTGCCAGCAGCTTAGACAGGGCAAACTACACCTTC. This gives the protein CASSLDRANYTF. Full variable domain (outside the CDR3, taken from reference TRBV11-3 and TRBJ1-2): EAGVVQSPRYKIIEKKQPVAFWCNPISGHNTLYWYLQNLGQGPELLIRYENEEAVDDSQLPKDRFSAERLKGVDSTLKIQPAELGDSAVYLCASSLDRANYTFGSGTRLTVV.

This sequence joins TRBV30 and TRBJ2-3; 11 nucleotides align to TRBD2. The length of the CDR3 is 15 residues. CDR1 and CDR2 (germline): GTSNPN, SVGIG (reference sequence). The V segment lost 7 bases and the J segment 0 bases; nucleotides outside the gene matches: 6. The CDR3 DNA follows: TGTGCCTTTAGCGGGGGGGCCAGAAGCACAGATACGCAGTATTTT. It specifies CAFSGGARSTDTQYF.

This rearrangement joins TRBV5-1 to TRBJ1-2, with unresolved D. The CDR3 has 14 residues. Trimming took 1 base from V and 2 from J, leaving 9 bases between them. Germline lookup yields CDR1 SGHRS and CDR2 YFSETQ. The CDR3 spells CASSLTGQNYGYTF. The CDR3, as DNA: TGCGCCAGCAGCTTGACGGGTCAGAACTATGGCTACACCTTC. The entire variable domain, with the rest obtained from reference TRBV5-1 and TRBJ1-2, is as follows: KAGVTQTPRYLIKTRGQQVTLSCSPISGHRSVSWYQQTPGQGLQFLFEYFSETQRNKGNFPGRFSGRQFSNSRSEMNVSTLELGDSALYLCASSLTGQNYGYTFGSGTRLTVV.

The gene calls are TRBV6-1 and TRBJ2-7, with 8 bases identical to TRBD1. The germline V gene has CDR1 MNHNS and CDR2 SASEGT. CDR3 length: 14 residues. V was clipped by 5 bases and J by 3 bases; unmatched bases: 6. This chain's CDR3 is CASSLGQAIYEQYF. The CDR3 DNA reads as TGTGCCAGCAGTCTGGGACAGGCAATCTACGAGCAGTACTTC.

CDR3 loop: CASSESGRGSGNTIYF. The CDR3 DNA reads TGTGCCAGCAGTGAGAGCGGCAGGGGCTCTGGAAACACCATATATTTT. This rearrangement joins TRBV25-1 to TRBJ1-3; possible D gene TRBD1, 6 bases. Germline loops: CDR1 MGHDK, CDR2 SYGVNS. V was cut by 3 bases and J by 0 bases, with 12 bases left in between. CDR3 length equals 16 residues.

This sequence joins TRBV4-1 and TRBJ1-1, with TRBD1 matching over 8 bases. CDR1 and CDR2 from the germline V gene are MGHRA and YSYEKL. This CDR3 region has 13 residues. V lost 2 bases and J lost 6; bases outside the gene matches: 2. CDR3 amino acids: CASSQYRGAEAFF. CDR3 nucleotide sequence: TGCGCCAGCAGCCAATACAGGGGGGCTGAAGCTTTCTTT.

This clone has only a few counts. The CDR3 DNA follows: TGTGCCAGCAGTTACACAGGGGCCTATGGCTACACCTTC. Residues: CASSYTGAYGYTF. The V gene is TRBV6-5, the J gene TRBJ1-2; TRBD1 aligns across 7 bases. The germline V gene encodes CDR1 MNHEY and CDR2 SVGAGI. This CDR3 contains 13 residues. Trimming at V came to 2 bases and at J to 4 bases, leaving 1 base not matched to a gene.

Only one count was recorded for this clone. The chain links TRBV6-1 to TRBJ2-5; D possibly corresponds to TRBD1 (5 bases). CDR1 MNHNS and CDR2 SASEGT come from the germline V gene. The CDR3 is made up of 14 amino acids. Deletions cut 1 base from V and 2 bases from J, with 8 bases between. The CDR3, as DNA: TGTGCCAGCAGTGAAGGTGGGGCGCAAGAGACCCAGTACTTC. Its translation: CASSEGGAQETQYF.

This clone appeared a few times. The chain employs TRBV7-6 and TRBJ1-4; the D is unclear. The ends were cut back, 5 bases at V and 8 bases at J, with 18 bases in the middle. The CDR3 runs to 15 residues. Germline V gives CDR1 SGHVS, CDR2 FNYEAQ. In nucleotides, the CDR3 is TGTGCCAGCAGCATTTACCCGAGGGTAGGGGAAAAACTGTTTTTT. It encodes CASSIYPRVGEKLFF.

This chain links TRBV14 with TRBJ2-5; D perhaps matches TRBD2 (7 bases). CDR1 and CDR2 (germline): SGHDN, FVKESK. The CDR3 is 15 amino acids. Between the trimmed V and J ends, which lost 3 bases and 5 bases, there was a span of 16 bases. The CDR3 DNA follows: TGTGCCAGCAGCCATGAAGGGGGGGGTCTGGAGACCCAGTACTTC. Its protein product is CASSHEGGGLETQYF.

This chain uses TRBV11-2 with TRBJ1-4; D perhaps matches TRBD1 (5 bases). The V gene lost 1 base and the J gene lost 7 bases, with 10 bases spanning the gap. Germline loops: CDR1 SGHAT, CDR2 FQNNGV. This CDR3 has 14 amino acids. As DNA, the CDR3 is TGTGCCAGCAGCTTAGCGTTCAGGGCTGAAAAACTGTTTTTT. Its protein is CASSLAFRAEKLFF.